This T cell receptor (beta chain) was captured by sequencing in a study of T cell responses to AZD1222 COVID-19 vaccine. Overall study results and limits: There were repertoire samples only from the period after the peak T cell response. Regions 160-218 and 743-854 dominated among vaccine-associated CD4 TCRs spanning spike. Donor demographics were predominantly white British with a female majority; clonal diversity may be underestimated. Reports say nearly half of spike-specific TCRs go after unmutated variant regions.

Regarding this clone: The antigen remains unidentified.

The CDR3 runs to 16 residues. V gave up 6 bases and J gave up 0 bases, with 14 bases separating them. Germline-derived CDR1 and CDR2 are LNHNV and YYDKDF (reference sequence). Profiling relied on immunoSEQ multiplex PCR, and the TCRdb table lists in-frame clones only, not all of them. The sample has about 200,000 clones; roughly 90% are singletons. The genes are TRBV15 and TRBJ2-2; TRBD1 might be the D (7 bases). This receptor was taken from an adult who received the AZD1222 COVID-19 vaccine. The starting material was peripheral blood, obtained 28 days after the second AZD1222 dose. The CDR3: CATRRRGLANTGELFF. The CDR3 DNA is TGTGCCACCAGACGGAGGGGGCTGGCGAACACCGGGGAGCTGTTTTTT.